This TCR beta chain originates from a study of human T cells and chemical hapten exposure. TCRdb redid the calling of the RACE reads with MiXCR, one entry per CDR3 protein. This table has approximately 91,000 distinct CDR3 sequences, 9.5% to 13% appearing once. Germline assignment: CDR1 SQVTM and CDR2 ANQGSEA. This CDR3 comprises 14 residues. Trimming stripped 5 bases from V and 1 base from J, with 11 bases between. The sample's time point: patch test 2, 6 weeks after DPC sensitization. Treatment indicated: therapeutic diphenylcyclopropenone sensitization with weekly scalp DPC. This clonotype has a count of ten or more.

The rearrangement uses TRBV29-1 and TRBJ2-2; TRBD2 might be the D (6 bases). The TCR comes from a man younger than 30 with alopecia areata. Some clones in this sample may be carry-over from other donors' samples. The material was whole blood, obtained in connection with sensitization to the hapten diphenylcyclopropenone (DPC). CDR3 DNA sequence: TGCAGCGTTTCGTCGGGGGAGAACACCGGGGAGCTGTTTTTT. Protein: CSVSSGENTGELFF.